A selection of T cell receptor beta chains follows, all from one sample in a study of shared T cell receptors in the human thymus. Sequenced by immunoSEQ multiplex PCR; TCRdb stores in-frame clones only, minus some. Of about 380,000 clones in the sample, around 93% were seen once. Sequencing used thymocytes. All receptors derive from a human donor. Both conserved end residues are part of each CDR3. D genes are given only for firm matches. Not every row has a clone size; where given, it reads once, few, many or a size class.

D gene	V gene	clone size	J gene	CDR3 DNA	CDR3 protein
NA	TRBV29-1	few	TRBJ1-1	TGCAGCGTTGAGCGGGGAAGTCCTGAAGCTTTCTTT	CSVERGSPEAFF
NA	TRBV4-1	NA	TRBJ2-1	TGCGCCAGCAGCCAAGTCTCTCGGCTGTACCCCTACAATGAGCAGTTCTTC	CASSQVSRLYPYNEQFF
TRBD2	TRBV4-1	NA	TRBJ2-1	TGCGCCAGCAGCCAAGAAGGGACTAGCGGGAGTAGCTATGAGCAGTTCTTC	CASSQEGTSGSSYEQFF
NA	TRBV20-1	NA	TRBJ2-1	TGCAGTGCTCCCAAGCACAATGAGCAGTTCTTC	CSAPKHNEQFF
TRBD1	TRBV19	NA	TRBJ1-2	TGTGCCAGTAGTATCATGACAGGGGGCTATGGCTACACCTTC	CASSIMTGGYGYTF
NA	TRBV15	once	TRBJ2-1	TGTGCCACCAGCAGAGAAGGCAGTGGGACTCACCTAGCGTCCGGTTTTTTCAGTGAGCAGTTCTTC	CATSREGSGTHLASGFFSEQFF
TRBD2	TRBV27	NA	TRBJ2-7	TGTGCCAGCAGTTGCAAAGCGGGAGGACCCTACGAGCAGTACTTC	CASSCKAGGPYEQYF
TRBD2	TRBV10-2	NA	TRBJ2-3	TGCGCCAGCAGTGAGTCAGGCCTAGCGGGATACACAGATACGCAGTATTTT	CASSESGLAGYTDTQYF
TRBD1	TRBV27	NA	TRBJ1-5	TGTGCCAGCAGACCGCCGGGACAGGGTGGTCAGCCCCAGCATTTT	CASRPPGQGGQPQHF
NA	TRBV29-1	NA	TRBJ1-1	TGCAGCGTTGACCCTTCAGGCACTGAAGCTTTCTTT	CSVDPSGTEAFF
TRBD1	TRBV7-6	NA	TRBJ2-7	TGTGCCAGCAGCTCCTCGGACAGGGCCCACGAGCAGTACTTC	CASSSSDRAHEQYF
NA	TRBV6-4	NA	TRBJ1-2	TGTGCCAGCAGTGCTGGCAAATCTAACTATGGCTACACCTTC	CASSAGKSNYGYTF
TRBD1	TRBV13	once	TRBJ1-1	TGTGCCAGCAGCTTAGGGGGGACAGGGTTAACTGAAGCTTTCTTT	CASSLGGTGLTEAFF
TRBD2	TRBV4-2	NA	TRBJ2-3	TGTGCCAGCAGCCAGAGACTAGCAGCAGATACGCAGTATTTT	CASSQRLAADTQYF
TRBD2	TRBV10-2	NA	TRBJ2-5	TGCGCCAGCTCCCCAGAGCGGGAGGGCCACGAGACCCAGTACTTC	CASSPEREGHETQYF